This T cell receptor (beta chain) was obtained from a study of radiation and T cells in renal cell carcinoma. Overall study context: Nephrectomy followed 15 Gy stereotactic body radiation by 4 weeks. General observations from the study: In blood, top tumor clones expanded by 2 weeks, shrinking by 4. Without pretreatment biopsies, baseline tumor clonotype presence was undetermined.

The V gene lost 0 bases and the J gene lost 8 bases, with 11 bases spanning the gap. CDR1 and CDR2 from the germline V gene are SGHAT and FQNNGV. The CDR3 spans 14 residues. Method: immunoSEQ multiplex PCR; TCRdb's copy keeps in-frame clones and lacks some. The table has some 76,000 clones, around 76% seen once. Indicated time point: blood 2 weeks post-SBRT. Treatment reported: 15 Gy SBRT to primary tumor, nephrectomy 4 weeks later. The patient's renal cell carcinoma had clear cell pathology. Points on this clone: Antigen unknown.

The TCR comes from a man in his sixties with renal cell carcinoma. The chain employs TRBV11-2 and TRBJ2-1; D is unresolved. This specimen consisted of blood, obtained from a patient whose treatment included radiotherapy and nephrectomy. The CDR3 region has the DNA TGTGCCAGCAGCTTAGACCCCCTTTGGCATGAGCAGTTCTTC. It specifies CASSLDPLWHEQFF.